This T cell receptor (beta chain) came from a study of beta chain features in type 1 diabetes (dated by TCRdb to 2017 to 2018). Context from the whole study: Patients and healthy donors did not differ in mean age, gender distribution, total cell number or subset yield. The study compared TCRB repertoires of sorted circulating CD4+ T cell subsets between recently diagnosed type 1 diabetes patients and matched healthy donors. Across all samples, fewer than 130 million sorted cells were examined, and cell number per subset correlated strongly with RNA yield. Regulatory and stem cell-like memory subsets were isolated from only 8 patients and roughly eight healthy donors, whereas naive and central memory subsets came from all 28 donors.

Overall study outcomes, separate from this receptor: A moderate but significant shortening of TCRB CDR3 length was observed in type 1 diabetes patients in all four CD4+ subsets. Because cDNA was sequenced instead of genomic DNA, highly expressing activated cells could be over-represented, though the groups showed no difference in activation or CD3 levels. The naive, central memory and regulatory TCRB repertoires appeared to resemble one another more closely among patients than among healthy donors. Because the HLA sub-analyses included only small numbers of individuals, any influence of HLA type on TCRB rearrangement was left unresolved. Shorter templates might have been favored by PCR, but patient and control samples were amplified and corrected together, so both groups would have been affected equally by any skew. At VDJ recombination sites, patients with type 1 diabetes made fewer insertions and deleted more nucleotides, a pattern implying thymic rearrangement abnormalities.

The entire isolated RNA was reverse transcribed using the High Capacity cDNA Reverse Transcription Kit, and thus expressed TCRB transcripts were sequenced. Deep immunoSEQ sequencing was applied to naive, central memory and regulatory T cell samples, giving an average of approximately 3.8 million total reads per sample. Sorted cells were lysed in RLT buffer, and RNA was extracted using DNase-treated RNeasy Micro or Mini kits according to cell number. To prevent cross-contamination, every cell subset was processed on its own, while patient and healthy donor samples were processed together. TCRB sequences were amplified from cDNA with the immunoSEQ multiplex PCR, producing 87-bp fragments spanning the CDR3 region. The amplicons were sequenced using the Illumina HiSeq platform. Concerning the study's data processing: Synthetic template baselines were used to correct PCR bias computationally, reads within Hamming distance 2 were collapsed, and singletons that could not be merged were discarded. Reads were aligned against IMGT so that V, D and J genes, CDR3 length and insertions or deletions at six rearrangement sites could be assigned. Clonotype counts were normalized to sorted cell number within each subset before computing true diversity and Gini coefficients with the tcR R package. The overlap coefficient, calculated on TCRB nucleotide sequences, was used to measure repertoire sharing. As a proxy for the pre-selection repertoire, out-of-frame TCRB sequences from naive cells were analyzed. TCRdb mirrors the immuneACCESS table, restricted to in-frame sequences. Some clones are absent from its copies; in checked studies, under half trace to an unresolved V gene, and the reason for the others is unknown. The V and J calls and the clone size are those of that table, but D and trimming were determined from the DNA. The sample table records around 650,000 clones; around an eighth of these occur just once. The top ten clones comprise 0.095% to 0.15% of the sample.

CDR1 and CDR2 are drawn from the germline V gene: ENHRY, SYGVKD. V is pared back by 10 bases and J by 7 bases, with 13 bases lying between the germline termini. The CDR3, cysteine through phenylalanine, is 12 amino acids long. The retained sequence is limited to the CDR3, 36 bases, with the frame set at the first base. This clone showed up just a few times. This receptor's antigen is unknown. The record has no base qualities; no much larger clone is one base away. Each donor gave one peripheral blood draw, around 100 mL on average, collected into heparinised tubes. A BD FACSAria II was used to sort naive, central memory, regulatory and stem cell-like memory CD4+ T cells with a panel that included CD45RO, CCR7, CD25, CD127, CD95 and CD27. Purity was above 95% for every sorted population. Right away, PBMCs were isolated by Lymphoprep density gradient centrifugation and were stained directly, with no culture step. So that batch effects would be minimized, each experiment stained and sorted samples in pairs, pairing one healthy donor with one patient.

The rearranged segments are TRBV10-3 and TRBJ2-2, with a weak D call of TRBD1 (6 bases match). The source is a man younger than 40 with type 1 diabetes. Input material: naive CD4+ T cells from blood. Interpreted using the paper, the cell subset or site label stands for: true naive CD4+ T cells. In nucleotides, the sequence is TGTGCCACCAGGGGCGCGGTCGGGGAGCTGTTTTTT. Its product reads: CATRGAVGELFF.